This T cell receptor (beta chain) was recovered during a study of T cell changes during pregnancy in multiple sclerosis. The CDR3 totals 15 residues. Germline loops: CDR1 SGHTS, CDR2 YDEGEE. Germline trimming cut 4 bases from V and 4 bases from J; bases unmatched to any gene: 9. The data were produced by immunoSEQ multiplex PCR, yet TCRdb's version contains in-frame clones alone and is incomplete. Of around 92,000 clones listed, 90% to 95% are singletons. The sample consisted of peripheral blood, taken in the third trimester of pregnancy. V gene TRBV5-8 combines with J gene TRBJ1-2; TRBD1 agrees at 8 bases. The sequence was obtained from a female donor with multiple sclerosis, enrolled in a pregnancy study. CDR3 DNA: TGTGCCAGCAGCGCCACCACAGGGGGGTTCTATGGCTACACCTTC. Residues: CASSATTGGFYGYTF. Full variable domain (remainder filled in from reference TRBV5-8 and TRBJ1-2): EAGVTQSPTHLIKTRGQQATLRCSPISGHTSVYWYQQALGLGLQFLLWYDEGEERNRGNFPPRFSGRQFPNYSSELNVNALELEDSALYLCASSATTGGFYGYTFGSGTRLTVV.